This TCR beta chain comes out of a study of tumor-infiltrating lymphocytes in primary liver carcinoma. Study overall: Productive TCRbeta reads per sample were roughly 3.65 to 8 million, not differing by tissue.

Synthesis of TCR beta cDNA was carried out from approximately 500 ng total RNA with a constant-region primer. Three rounds of nested multiplex PCR with slightly modified ARM-PCR produced TCR beta libraries. TRBV1-TRBV30 forward primers paired with a C-beta reverse primer drove the first two PCR rounds, about 11 cycles each. Using its own MiXCR run on the multiplex PCR reads, TCRdb lists one record per CDR3 protein. Of approximately 80,000 distinct CDR3 sequences listed, about 75% were seen once; the top ten hold 26%. A note on this clonotype: The CDR3 does not end in the conserved phenylalanine or tryptophan, so this is likely a read error.

Each 20-30 mg portion of unsorted bulk tissue served as the source for co-extraction of RNA and DNA. This CDR3 has 16 residues. Germline CDR1 and CDR2: SEHNR and FQNEAQ (reference sequence). The sequencing sample was made of tumor-adjacent normal liver tissue. This receptor was obtained from a man aged 40-49 years with primary liver carcinoma and hepatitis B virus infection. The chain is built from TRBV7-9 and TRBJ2-3, with D possibly matching TRBD2 (5 bases). The CDR3 DNA follows: TGTGTCAGCAGCTCCAACACCGGCGGGCTTGCAGATACGCAGTATCTT. It codes for CVSSSNTGGLADTQYL.